The 5 T cell receptor beta chains below all came from one sample that was sequenced in a study of T cell changes during pregnancy in multiple sclerosis. Sequencing used immunoSEQ multiplex PCR; TCRdb keeps in-frame clones, though not all of them. The sample has roughly 26,000 clones, 89% seen once. The material sequenced was CD8+ T cells from peripheral blood mononuclear cells, taken in the second trimester of pregnancy. The receptor set was obtained from a female donor with multiple sclerosis, enrolled in a pregnancy study.

The chain joins TRBV5-4 to TRBJ2-7; a possible D gene is TRBD1 (6 bases). The CDR3 runs to 14 residues. With 2 bases removed from V and 4 bases from J, the gap between germline ends came to 13 bases. The germline CDR1 and CDR2 sequences are SGHNT and YYREEE (reference sequence). This CDR3 reads CASSLAQGRYEQYF. The CDR3 DNA reads TGTGCCAGCAGCTTAGCACAGGGCAGGTACGAGCAGTACTTC.

The chain links TRBV29-1 to TRBJ2-7; possible D gene TRBD2, 6 bases. This CDR3 spans 12 amino acids. The V gene lost 3 bases and the J gene lost 7 bases, with 13 bases spanning the gap. Germline CDR1 SQVTM, CDR2 ANQGSEA. CDR3 amino acids: CSVEETGGEQYF. CDR3 in DNA: TGCAGCGTTGAGGAGACTGGAGGGGAGCAGTACTTC.

J is TRBJ2-1 and V is TRBV14; TRBD2 matches 8 bases. The CDR3 spans 13 residues. In germline, CDR1 is SGHDN, CDR2 FVKESK. J lost 9 bases, V lost 4 bases, and 5 bases had no gene match. The CDR3 DNA follows: TGTGCCAGCAGCCCGGGGGGGGGCCGTGAGCAGTTCTTC. Translating it yields CASSPGGGREQFF.

The rearrangement links TRBV27 to TRBJ2-7; D might be TRBD1 (5 bases). In germline, CDR1 is MNHEY, CDR2 SMNVEV (reference sequence). Trimming cost V 3 bases and J 5 bases, with 14 bases left between them. This CDR3 region has 14 residues. This CDR3 is CASSFGRVFDEQYF. CDR3 nucleotides: TGTGCCAGCAGTTTCGGCAGGGTGTTCGACGAGCAGTACTTC.

J is TRBJ2-1 and V is TRBV29-1, with 12 nucleotides matching TRBD2. V was pared by 4 bases and J by 4 bases, with 14 bases of the junction left unmatched. Germline lookup yields CDR1 SQVTM and CDR2 ANQGSEA. CDR3 length equals 18 residues. CDR3 loop: CSVVQELAGGLAYNEQFF. In DNA form, the CDR3 reads TGCAGCGTTGTCCAGGAGCTAGCGGGAGGGTTGGCATACAATGAGCAGTTCTTC.